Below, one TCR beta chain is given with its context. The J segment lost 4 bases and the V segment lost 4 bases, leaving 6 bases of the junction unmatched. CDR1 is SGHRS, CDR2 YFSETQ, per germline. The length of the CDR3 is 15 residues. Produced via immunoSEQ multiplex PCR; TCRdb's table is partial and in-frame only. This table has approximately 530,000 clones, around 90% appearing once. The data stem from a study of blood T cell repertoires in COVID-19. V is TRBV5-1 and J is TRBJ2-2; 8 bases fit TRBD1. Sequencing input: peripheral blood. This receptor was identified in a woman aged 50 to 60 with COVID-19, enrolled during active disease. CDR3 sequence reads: CASSRTGWVTGELFF. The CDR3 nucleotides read TGCGCCAGCAGCCGGACAGGGTGGGTCACCGGGGAGCTGTTTTTT.